This T cell receptor (beta chain) was retrieved from a study of T cells in localized non-small cell lung cancer. The protocol was immunoSEQ multiplex PCR, while the TCRdb copy is restricted to in-frame clones and leaves out a portion. The data contain approximately 2,000 clones, 24% of them singletons. This clone showed up just a few times. Sequences were derived from lung tumor tissue, sampled before any cancer treatment. The clonotype was recovered from a female donor of 60 years or more with stage II lung adenocarcinoma.

CDR3 nucleotide sequence: TGTGCCATCAGTGAGGCAGGCTATGGCTACACCTTC. It codes for CAISEAGYGYTF. The genes are TRBV10-3 and TRBJ1-2; no firm D call. Between the trimmed V and J ends, which lost 2 bases and 4 bases, there was a span of 5 bases. The CDR3 runs to 12 residues. CDR1 ENHRY and CDR2 SYGVKD come from the germline V gene.